The 17 T cell receptor beta chains in this list originate from one sample, sequenced in a study of regulatory and conventional T cells in breast cancer. TCRdb processed the PCR reads anew with MiXCR; each CDR3 protein has one entry. The sample includes roughly 16,000 distinct CDR3 sequences, about 31% seen only once; the top ten take approximately 1.6%. What was sequenced was conventional T cells from blood. All receptors come from a female donor in good health.

This clonotype was observed a handful of times. This chain connects TRBV20-1 to TRBJ2-7; no clear D gene. The CDR3 length is 13 residues. The V end was cut by 6 bases, the J end by 1 base, with 13 bases between. The germline CDR1 and CDR2 sequences are DFQATT and SNEGSKA (reference sequence). CDR3 coding DNA: TGCAGTGCAGAAGGATACAGTTCCTACGAGCAGTACTTC. This translates into CSAEGYSSYEQYF.

The V call is TRBV19, the J call TRBJ1-5, with 8 bases aligning to TRBD1. The CDR3 totals 13 residues. J gave up 5 bases and V 11 bases, and 8 bases lay outside the gene matches. The V gene's germline CDR1 is LNHDA and CDR2 SQIVND (reference sequence). The CDR3 coding sequence is TGTGCCTCCAAGGACAGGGTTGATCAGCCCCAGCATTTT. This translates into CASKDRVDQPQHF.

Points on this clonotype: The CDR3 ends on some other residue instead of the conserved phenylalanine or tryptophan, so this is likely a read error. The rearrangement uses TRBV6-5 and TRBJ2-1, with D unresolved. This CDR3 has 19 residues. Germline V gene data show CDR1 as MNHEY and CDR2 as SVGAGI. The CDR3 here is CASSYSIGLTRSSYSEQFS. In DNA, the CDR3 is TGTGCCAGCAGTTACTCGATAGGGCTTACGCGGAGCTCCTACAGTGAGCAGTTCTCC.

This clonotype was seen a few times. The junction and the germline gene differ at one end; a read error may be behind it. V is TRBV9 and J is TRBJ2-7; D gene uncertain. The CDR3 runs to 10 residues. Germline loops: CDR1 SGDLS, CDR2 YYNGEE. Written as DNA, the CDR3 is TGTGCCAGCCGCGTCTACGAGCAGTACTTC. As protein: CASRVYEQYF.

The table lists this clonotype with many counts. The J gene is TRBJ2-7, the V gene TRBV12-3 or TRBV12-4; no reliable D call. The V gene lost 2 bases and the J gene lost 0 bases, with 8 bases spanning the gap. The CDR3 totals 14 residues. CDR3 coding DNA: TGTGCCAGCAGTTTATTGGCGAACTCCTACGAGCAGTACTTC. Its translation is CASSLLANSYEQYF.

This clonotype is deemed medium-sized (0.01 to 0.1%). This sequence joins TRBV3-1 and TRBJ2-7; TRBD1 might be the D (5 bases). Trimming pared 3 bases from V and 5 bases from J, leaving 11 bases between. CDR1 is LGHDT and CDR2 is YNNKEL in the germline V gene (reference sequence). The CDR3 is 13 amino acids. The CDR3 reads CASSQGRKNEQYF. The CDR3 DNA reads as TGTGCCAGCAGCCAGGGGCGAAAGAACGAGCAGTACTTC.

As for this clonotype: At one of its ends the junction is not consistent with the germline gene, which may arise from a read error. V is TRBV12-3 or TRBV12-4 and J is TRBJ1-2; possibly TRBD1 for D (5 bases). There are 16 residues in the CDR3. DNA for the CDR3: TGTGCCGGCAGTTTATCCCAATTGGTGGGGGAATATGGCTACACCTTC. It yields the protein CAGSLSQLVGEYGYTF.

Relative to its sample, this clonotype is medium-sized. The V gene is TRBV5-1, the J gene TRBJ2-1; the D is unclear. The CDR3 is 13 residues long. In germline, CDR1 is SGHRS, CDR2 YFSETQ. Trimming shortened V by 7 bases and J by 4 bases, and 12 bases separated the two germline ends. CDR3 region: CASGVDRYNEQFF. CDR3 DNA: TGCGCCAGCGGGGTAGACCGTTACAATGAGCAGTTCTTC.

This chain uses TRBV6-6 with TRBJ1-6; D is ambiguous. CDR3 length: 13 amino acids. Germline-derived CDR1 and CDR2 are MNHNY and SVGAGI (reference sequence). Trimming shortened V by 7 bases and J by 10 bases, and 14 bases separated the two germline ends. The CDR3 is CASKPGPESPLHF. As DNA, the CDR3 is TGTGCCAGCAAACCTGGTCCGGAATCACCCCTCCACTTT.

This clonotype is medium-sized. The gene calls are TRBV12-3 or TRBV12-4 and TRBJ1-1, with D uncertain. V lost 2 bases and J lost 6, with 10 bases in between. The CDR3 is made up of 13 amino acids. CDR3 in amino acids: CASSLWEAAEAFF. CDR3 sequence (DNA): TGTGCCAGCAGTTTATGGGAGGCCGCTGAAGCTTTCTTT.

This clonotype showed up just a few times. This sequence joins TRBV28 and TRBJ2-7, with 7 bases that match TRBD2. The CDR3 covers 14 residues. Germline trimming cut 4 bases from V and 6 bases from J; bases unmatched to any gene: 9. Germline V lookup: CDR1 MDHEN, CDR2 SYDVKM. Written as DNA, the CDR3 is TGTGCCAGCAGTTCTGGGGGGGAAATTAGCGAGCAGTACTTC. It is translated as CASSSGGEISEQYF.

Comments on this clonotype: The CDR3 end shows no conserved phenylalanine or tryptophan, and so a read error is likely. V and J are TRBV5-1 and TRBJ2-7, with 7 bases identical to TRBD1. This CDR3 has 13 residues. Germline CDR1 reads SGHRS; CDR2 reads YFSETQ. V lost 8 bases to trimming and J lost 6 bases; unmatched junction nucleotides: 11. As DNA, the CDR3 is TGCGCCAGTAGCCTTGGGCCAGGGGGCGAGCAGTACCTC. This sequence encodes CASSLGPGGEQYL.

The chain carries TRBV28 and TRBJ1-2, with D tentatively TRBD1 (6 bases). The germline V gene has CDR1 MDHEN and CDR2 SYDVKM. This CDR3 is built from 14 residues. Trimming took off 3 bases at V and 4 bases at J, with 12 bases between the two ends. The CDR3 reads CASSFWTDTYGYTF. The CDR3 DNA reads as TGTGCCAGCAGTTTCTGGACAGATACCTATGGCTACACCTTC.

The genes are TRBV4-2 and TRBJ2-3; D is uncertain. CDR1 and CDR2 (germline): LGHNA, YNFKEQ. CDR3 size: 15 residues. V shed 0 bases and J shed 5 bases, with 12 bases lying between them. DNA for the CDR3: TGTGCCAGCAGCCAAGATATGGCATTCCAAGATACGCAGTATTTT. This codes for CASSQDMAFQDTQYF.

V and J are TRBV20-1 and TRBJ2-3; tentatively, D is TRBD1 (6 bases). Per germline, CDR1 DFQATT and CDR2 SNEGSKA (reference sequence). V was trimmed by 0 bases and J by 4 bases, leaving 17 bases between them. This CDR3 spans 16 amino acids. This CDR3 is CSARDTAGARADTQYF. The CDR3 DNA is TGCAGTGCTAGAGATACCGCAGGGGCTCGGGCAGATACGCAGTATTTT.

Comment on this clonotype: The junction departs from germline at one end; a sequencing error may be responsible. V and J are TRBV12-3 or TRBV12-4 and TRBJ2-1; 7 nucleotides match TRBD1. The CDR3 contains 15 residues. The CDR3 nucleotides are TGTGCCAGCAGTTTAAGCAGCGAGGGGGCCGATGAGCGGTTCTTC. The encoded protein is CASSLSSEGADERFF.

This clonotype was seen a handful of times. The genes are TRBV6-2 or TRBV6-3 and TRBJ1-1; D is perhaps TRBD1 (6 bases). The CDR3 is 16 amino acids. Germline CDR1 and CDR2: MNHEY and SVGEGT. Deletions cut 2 bases from V and 3 bases from J, with 16 bases between. The CDR3 loop reads CASSYPRSGAHTEAFF. In DNA, the CDR3 is TGTGCCAGCAGTTACCCCCGCTCAGGGGCCCACACTGAAGCTTTCTTT.